This TCR beta chain was retrieved from a study of T cells in Graves' hyperthyroidism and ophthalmopathy. The CDR3 regions of TCR beta were amplified from RNA transcripts. HTBI primers were the set used in a first-round RT-PCR of the TCR CDR3. A single record per CDR3 protein comes from TCRdb applying MiXCR to the multiplex PCR reads. The data show 300,000 to 500,000 distinct CDR3 sequences, over 13% seen once. The V and J ends lost 7 bases and 8 bases respectively, with 11 bases between them. The CDR3 runs to 11 residues. Germline V gene sequence: CDR1 MNHNS, CDR2 SASEGT. General study points: Model output signaled ophthalmopathy a median approximately 6.2 months ahead of onset.

This clonotype was seen many times. Its antigen is unidentified. It was uncontrolled infection, other autoimmune disease, pregnancy or lactation that excluded patients. The TCR originated in a man in his fifties or sixties with Graves' ophthalmopathy. The genes are TRBV6-1 and TRBJ1-1; tentative D call: TRBD1 (5 bases). Material for sequencing was blood. The CDR3 here is CASTNGGEAFF. In DNA form, the CDR3 reads TGTGCCAGCACCAACGGGGGGGAAGCTTTCTTT.